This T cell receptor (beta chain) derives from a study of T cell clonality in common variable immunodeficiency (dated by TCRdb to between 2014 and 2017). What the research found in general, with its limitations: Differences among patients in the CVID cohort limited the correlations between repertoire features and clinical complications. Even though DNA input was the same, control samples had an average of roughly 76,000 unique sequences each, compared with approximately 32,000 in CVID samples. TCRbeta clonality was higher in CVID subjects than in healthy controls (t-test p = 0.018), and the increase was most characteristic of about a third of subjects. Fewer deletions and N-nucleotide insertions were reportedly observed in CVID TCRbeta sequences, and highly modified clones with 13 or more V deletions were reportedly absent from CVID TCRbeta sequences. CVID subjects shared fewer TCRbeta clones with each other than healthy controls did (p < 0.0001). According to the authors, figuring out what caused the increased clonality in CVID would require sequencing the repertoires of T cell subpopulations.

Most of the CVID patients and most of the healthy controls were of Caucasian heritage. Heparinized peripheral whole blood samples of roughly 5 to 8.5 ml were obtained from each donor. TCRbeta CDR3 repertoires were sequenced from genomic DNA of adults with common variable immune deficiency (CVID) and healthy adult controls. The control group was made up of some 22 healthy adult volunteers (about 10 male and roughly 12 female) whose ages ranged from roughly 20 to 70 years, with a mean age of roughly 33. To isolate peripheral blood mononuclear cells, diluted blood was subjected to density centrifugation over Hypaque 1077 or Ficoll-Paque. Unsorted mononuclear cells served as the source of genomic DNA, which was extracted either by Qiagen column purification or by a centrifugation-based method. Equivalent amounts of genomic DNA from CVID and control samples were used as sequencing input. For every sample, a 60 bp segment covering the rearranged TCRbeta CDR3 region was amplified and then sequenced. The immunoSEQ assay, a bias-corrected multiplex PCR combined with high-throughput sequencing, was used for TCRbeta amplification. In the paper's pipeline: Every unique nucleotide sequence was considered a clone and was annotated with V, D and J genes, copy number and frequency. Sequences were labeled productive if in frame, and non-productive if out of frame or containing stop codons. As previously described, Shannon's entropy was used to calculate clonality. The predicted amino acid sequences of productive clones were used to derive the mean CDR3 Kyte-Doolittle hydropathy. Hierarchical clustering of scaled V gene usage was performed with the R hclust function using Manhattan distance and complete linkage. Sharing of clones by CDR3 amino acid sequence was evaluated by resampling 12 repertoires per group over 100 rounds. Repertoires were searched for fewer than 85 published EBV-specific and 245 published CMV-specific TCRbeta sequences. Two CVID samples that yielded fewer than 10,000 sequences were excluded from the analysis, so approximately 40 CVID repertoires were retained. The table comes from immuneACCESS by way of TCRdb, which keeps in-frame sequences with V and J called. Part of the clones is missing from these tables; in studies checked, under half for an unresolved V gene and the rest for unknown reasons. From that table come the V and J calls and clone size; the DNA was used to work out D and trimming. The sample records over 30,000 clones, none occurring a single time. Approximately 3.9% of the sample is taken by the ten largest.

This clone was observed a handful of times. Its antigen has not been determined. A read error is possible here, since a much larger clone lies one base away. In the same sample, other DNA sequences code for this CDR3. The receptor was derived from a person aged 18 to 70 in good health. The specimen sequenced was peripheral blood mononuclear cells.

CDR3 bases read: TGTGCCAGCAGCAAGTCGGGGGGCGGAGAGACC. It specifies CASSKSGGGET. From start to end, the CDR3 is CASSKSGGGETQYF. The chain was built from TRBV7-9 and TRBJ2-5, and TRBD2 may be the D gene, going by 7 matching bases. From the germline J gene comes the end of the CDR3, since the read stops 3 residues before it. Reading from cysteine to phenylalanine, the CDR3 counts 14 amino acids. Of the CDR3's DNA, 33 bases were read; they are in frame from base 1. The germline V gene (reference sequence) supplies CDR1 SEHNR and CDR2 FQNEAQ. Deletion took 5 bases off V and 4 bases off J, with a span of 14 bases between the germline ends. Reference TRBV7-9 and TRBJ2-5 genes cover what lies past the CDR3, so the full variable domain is DTGVSQNPRHKITKRGQNVTFRCDPISEHNRLYWYRQTLGQGPEFLTYFQNEAQLEKSRLLSDRFSAERPKGSFSTLEIQRTEQGDSAMYLCASSKSGGGETQYFGPGTRLLVL.